This T cell receptor (beta chain) was documented in a study of T cell responses to AZD1222 COVID-19 vaccine. Study-level findings and limits: White British donors predominated, females outnumbered males, and clonal diversity was possibly underestimated. Just five or six AZD1222 recipients were seropositive at baseline. Repertoires were obtained solely post-peak T cell response.

Losses at the gene ends were 0 bases for V and 9 bases for J; bases not matched to a gene: 8. Germline V CDR1 and CDR2: SGHRS, YFSETQ. The CDR3 is 15 amino acids. Notes on this clone: The antigen is not known.

Profiled with immunoSEQ multiplex PCR; TCRdb holds only in-frame clones, not every one. The table lists tens of thousands of clones, 92% of them singletons. The TCR comes from an adult who received the AZD1222 COVID-19 vaccine. The source was peripheral blood, collected 28 days after the second AZD1222 dose. The chain links TRBV5-1 to TRBJ2-7; TRBD2 agrees at 11 bases. The CDR3 DNA is TGCGCCAGCAGCTTGGAAGTAGCGGGAGGGCCGAGGCAGTACTTC. The encoded protein is CASSLEVAGGPRQYF.